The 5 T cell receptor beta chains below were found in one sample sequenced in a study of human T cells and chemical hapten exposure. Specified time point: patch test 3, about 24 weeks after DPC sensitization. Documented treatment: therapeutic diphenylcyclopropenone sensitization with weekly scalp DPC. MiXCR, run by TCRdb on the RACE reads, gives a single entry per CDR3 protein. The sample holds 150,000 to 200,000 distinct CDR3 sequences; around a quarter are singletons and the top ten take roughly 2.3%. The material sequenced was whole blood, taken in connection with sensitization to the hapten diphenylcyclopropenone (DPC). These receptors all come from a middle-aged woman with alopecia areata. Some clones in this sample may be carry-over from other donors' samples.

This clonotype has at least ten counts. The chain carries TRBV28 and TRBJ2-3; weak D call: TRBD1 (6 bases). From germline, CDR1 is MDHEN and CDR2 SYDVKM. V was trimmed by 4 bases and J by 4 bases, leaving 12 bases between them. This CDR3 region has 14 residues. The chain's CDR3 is CASSSGTLPDTQYF. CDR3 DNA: TGTGCCAGCAGTTCCGGGACACTCCCAGATACGCAGTATTTT.

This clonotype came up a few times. The CDR3 nucleotides read TGTGCCAGCAGTTTATTGGGGGGAGGGGAAAACAATGAGCAGTTCTTC. This gives the protein CASSLLGGGENNEQFF. This chain links TRBV28 with TRBJ2-1; 7 bases line up with TRBD2. After removal of 1 base from V and 5 bases from J, the junction contained 8 bases not matched to a gene. Per the germline V gene, CDR1 is MDHEN and CDR2 is SYDVKM. The CDR3 is 16 residues long. The full variable domain, rest sourced from reference TRBV28 and TRBJ2-1, is DVKVTQSSRYLVKRTGEKVFLECVQDMDHENMFWYRQDPGLGLRLIYFSYDVKMKEKGDIPEGYSVSREKKERFSLILESASTNQTSMYLCASSLLGGGENNEQFFGPGTRLTVL.

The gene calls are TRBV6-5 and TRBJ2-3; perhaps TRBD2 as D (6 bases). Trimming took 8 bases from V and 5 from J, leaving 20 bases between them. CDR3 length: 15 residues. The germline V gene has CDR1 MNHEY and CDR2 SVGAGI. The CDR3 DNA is TGTGCCAGCCACCCGCAGAGGAGGGCGAGAGATACGCAGTATTTT. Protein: CASHPQRRARDTQYF.

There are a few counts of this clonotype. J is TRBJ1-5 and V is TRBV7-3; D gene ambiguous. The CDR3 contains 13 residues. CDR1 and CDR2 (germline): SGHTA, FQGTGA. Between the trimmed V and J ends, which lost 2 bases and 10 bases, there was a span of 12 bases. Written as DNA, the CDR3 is TGTGCCAGCAGCTTAGGTCGTTTGGAACCCCAGCATTTT. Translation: CASSLGRLEPQHF.

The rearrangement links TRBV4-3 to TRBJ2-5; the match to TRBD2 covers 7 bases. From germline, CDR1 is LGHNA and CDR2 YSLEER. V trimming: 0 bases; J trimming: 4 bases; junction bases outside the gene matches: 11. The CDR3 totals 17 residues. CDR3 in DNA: TGCGCCAGCAGCCAAGATCTAGCGGCGGGAGTATTAGAGACCCAGTACTTC. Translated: CASSQDLAAGVLETQYF.